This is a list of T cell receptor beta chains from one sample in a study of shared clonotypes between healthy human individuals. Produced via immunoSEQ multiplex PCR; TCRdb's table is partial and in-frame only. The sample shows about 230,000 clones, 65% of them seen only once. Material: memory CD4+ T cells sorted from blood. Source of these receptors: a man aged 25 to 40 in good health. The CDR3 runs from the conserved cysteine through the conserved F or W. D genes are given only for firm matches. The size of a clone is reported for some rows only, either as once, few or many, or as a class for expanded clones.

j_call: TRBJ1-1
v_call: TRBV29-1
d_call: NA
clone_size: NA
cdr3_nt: TGCAGCGTTCTTAGGGGGGGAATTCGCCCTGAAGCTTTCTTT
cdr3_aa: CSVLRGGIRPEAFF

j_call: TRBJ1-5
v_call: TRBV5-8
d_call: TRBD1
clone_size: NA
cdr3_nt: TGTGCCAGCAGCTTCGGGACAGGGGGCGAACAGCCCCAGCATTTT
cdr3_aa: CASSFGTGGEQPQHF

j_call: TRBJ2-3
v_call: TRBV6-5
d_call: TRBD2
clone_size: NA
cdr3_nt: TGTGCCAGCAGCCTAGCGGGAGGGCCCACAGATACGCAGTATTTT
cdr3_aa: CASSLAGGPTDTQYF

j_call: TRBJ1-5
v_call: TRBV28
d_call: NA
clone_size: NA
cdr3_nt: TGTGCCAGCAGTTTAATACAGCTGAATCAGCCCCAGCATTTT
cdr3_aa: CASSLIQLNQPQHF

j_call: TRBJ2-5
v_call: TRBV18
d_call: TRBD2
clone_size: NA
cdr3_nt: TGTGCCAGCTTCATAGCGGGACGTAAAGAGACCCAGTACTTC
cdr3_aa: CASFIAGRKETQYF

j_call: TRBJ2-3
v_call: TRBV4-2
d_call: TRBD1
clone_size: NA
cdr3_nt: TGTGCCAGCAGCCAGGAAGGGACAGCGAACACAGATACGCAGTATTTT
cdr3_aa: CASSQEGTANTDTQYF

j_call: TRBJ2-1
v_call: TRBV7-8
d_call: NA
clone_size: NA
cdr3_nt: TGTGCCAGCAGCTTAGCGATTGGGGGAGTGCGATCCAATGAGCAGTTCTTC
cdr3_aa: CASSLAIGGVRSNEQFF

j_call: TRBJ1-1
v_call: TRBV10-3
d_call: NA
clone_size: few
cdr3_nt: TGTGCCATCGGGGAGCCGAACACTGAAGCTTTCTTT
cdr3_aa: CAIGEPNTEAFF

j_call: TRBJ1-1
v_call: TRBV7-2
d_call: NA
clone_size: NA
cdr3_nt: TGTGCCAGCAGCTTAACAGCCGCGGGAACTGAAGCTTTCTTT
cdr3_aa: CASSLTAAGTEAFF

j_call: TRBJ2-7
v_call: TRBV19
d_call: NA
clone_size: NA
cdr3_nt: TGTGCCAGTAGTATGGTTGGCAGGGAAGAGCAGTACTTC
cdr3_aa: CASSMVGREEQYF

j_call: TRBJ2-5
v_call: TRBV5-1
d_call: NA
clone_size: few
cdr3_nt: TGCGCCAGCAGCTTGGGACAGCGGCTCTCGCAAGAGACCCAGTACTTC
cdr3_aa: CASSLGQRLSQETQYF

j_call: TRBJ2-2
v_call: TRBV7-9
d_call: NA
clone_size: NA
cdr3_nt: TGTGCCAGCGTAGGGACGAACACCGGGGAGCTGTTTTTT
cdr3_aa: CASVGTNTGELFF

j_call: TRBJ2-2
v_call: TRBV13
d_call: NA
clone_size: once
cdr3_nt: TGTGCCAGCAGCTTTCCGAACACCGGGGAGCTGTTTTTT
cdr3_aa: CASSFPNTGELFF

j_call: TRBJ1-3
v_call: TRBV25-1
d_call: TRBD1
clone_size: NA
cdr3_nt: TGTGCCAGCAGTACCCAGGGGGGCGGCTCTGGAAACACCATATATTTT
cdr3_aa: CASSTQGGGSGNTIYF

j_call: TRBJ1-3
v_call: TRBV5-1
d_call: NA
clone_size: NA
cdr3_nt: TGCGCCAGCAGCTTGCGTGCCCCCACCTCGACAGGCGATAGAAACACCATATATTTT
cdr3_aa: CASSLRAPTSTGDRNTIYF

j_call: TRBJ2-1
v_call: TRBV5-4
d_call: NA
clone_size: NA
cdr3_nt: TGTGCCAGCAGCTTGGAGTGGGAGCAGTTCTTC
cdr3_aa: CASSLEWEQFF

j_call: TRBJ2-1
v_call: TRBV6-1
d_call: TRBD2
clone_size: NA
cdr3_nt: TGTGCCAGCAGTGGATCGACTAGCGGGCCGGGCAATGAGCAGTTCTTC
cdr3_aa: CASSGSTSGPGNEQFF

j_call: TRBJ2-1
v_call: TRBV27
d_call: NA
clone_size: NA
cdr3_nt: TGTGCCAGCAGCTCTTCAGGGAGCTCCTACAATGAGCAGTTCTTC
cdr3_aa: CASSSSGSSYNEQFF

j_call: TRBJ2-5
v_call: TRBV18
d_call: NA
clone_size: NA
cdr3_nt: TGTGCCAGCTCACCACCCACCCAAGAGACCCAGTACTTC
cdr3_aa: CASSPPTQETQYF

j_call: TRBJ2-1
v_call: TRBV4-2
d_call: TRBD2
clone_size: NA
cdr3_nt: TGTGCCAGCCGAACCGGGACTAGCTCGACTGAGCAGTTCTTC
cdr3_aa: CASRTGTSSTEQFF

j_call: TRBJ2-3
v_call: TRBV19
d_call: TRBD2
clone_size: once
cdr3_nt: TGTGCCAGTAGTCCCCCGACTAGCGGGAATGGCGATACGCAGTATTTT
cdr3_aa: CASSPPTSGNGDTQYF

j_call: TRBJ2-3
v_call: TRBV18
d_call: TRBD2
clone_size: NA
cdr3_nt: TGTGCCAGCTCACTACTAGCGGGAGGGCCTGAGGGCACAGATACGCAGTATTTT
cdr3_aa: CASSLLAGGPEGTDTQYF

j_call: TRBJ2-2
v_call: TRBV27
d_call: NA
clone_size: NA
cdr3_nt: TGTGCCAGCAGTTTATCAGGACGAGGGCCACGTACGGGGGTCGGCACCGGGGAGCTGTTTTTT
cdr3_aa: CASSLSGRGPRTGVGTGELFF

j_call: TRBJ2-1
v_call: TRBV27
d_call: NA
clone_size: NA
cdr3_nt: TGTGCCAGCAGCCGACGCCTCGATGAGCAGTTCTTC
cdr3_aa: CASSRRLDEQFF

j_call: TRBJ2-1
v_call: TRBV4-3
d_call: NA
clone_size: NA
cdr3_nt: TGCGCCAGCAGCCAAGATAACTATCTCTACAATGAGCAGTTCTTC
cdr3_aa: CASSQDNYLYNEQFF

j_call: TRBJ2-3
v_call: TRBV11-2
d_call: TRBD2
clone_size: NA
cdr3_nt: TGTGCCAGCAGCTGGCTAGCGGGAGGGCCCACAGATACGCAGTATTTT
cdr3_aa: CASSWLAGGPTDTQYF

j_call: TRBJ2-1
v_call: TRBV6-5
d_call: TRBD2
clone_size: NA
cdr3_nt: TGTGCCAGCACCCCCGGGACTAGTTACAATGAGCAGTTCTTC
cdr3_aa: CASTPGTSYNEQFF

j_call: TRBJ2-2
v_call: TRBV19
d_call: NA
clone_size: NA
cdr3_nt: TGTGCCAGCGTCCGGGACCCTAGCACCGGGGAGCTGTTTTTT
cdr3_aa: CASVRDPSTGELFF

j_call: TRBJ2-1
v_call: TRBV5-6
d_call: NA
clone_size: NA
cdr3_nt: TGTGCCAGCAGCCCTCGTGACGGAGGCAATGAGCAGTTCTTC
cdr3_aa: CASSPRDGGNEQFF

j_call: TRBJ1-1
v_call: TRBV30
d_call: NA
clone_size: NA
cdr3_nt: TGTGCCTGGAGTGTATGGCAGTATGAAGCTTTCTTT
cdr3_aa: CAWSVWQYEAFF

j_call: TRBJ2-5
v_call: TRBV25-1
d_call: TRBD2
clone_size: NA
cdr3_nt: TGTGCCAGCAGTGATGCCACTAGCGGCTCAAGAGGGAGCCAGTACTTC
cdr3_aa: CASSDATSGSRGSQYF

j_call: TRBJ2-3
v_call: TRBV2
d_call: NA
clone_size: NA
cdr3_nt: TGTGCCACCAGTTTAACAGGTCCTAGGGATACGCAGTATTTT
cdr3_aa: CATSLTGPRDTQYF

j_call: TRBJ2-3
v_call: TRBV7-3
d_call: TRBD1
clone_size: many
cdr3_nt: TGTGCCAGCAGCCACCAGACAGGGCGCACAGATACGCAGTATTTT
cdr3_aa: CASSHQTGRTDTQYF

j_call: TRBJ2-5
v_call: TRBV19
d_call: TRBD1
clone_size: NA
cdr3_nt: TGTGCCAGTAGCGGACAGGGGGCGCCTAAAGAGACCCAGTACTTC
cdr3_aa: CASSGQGAPKETQYF